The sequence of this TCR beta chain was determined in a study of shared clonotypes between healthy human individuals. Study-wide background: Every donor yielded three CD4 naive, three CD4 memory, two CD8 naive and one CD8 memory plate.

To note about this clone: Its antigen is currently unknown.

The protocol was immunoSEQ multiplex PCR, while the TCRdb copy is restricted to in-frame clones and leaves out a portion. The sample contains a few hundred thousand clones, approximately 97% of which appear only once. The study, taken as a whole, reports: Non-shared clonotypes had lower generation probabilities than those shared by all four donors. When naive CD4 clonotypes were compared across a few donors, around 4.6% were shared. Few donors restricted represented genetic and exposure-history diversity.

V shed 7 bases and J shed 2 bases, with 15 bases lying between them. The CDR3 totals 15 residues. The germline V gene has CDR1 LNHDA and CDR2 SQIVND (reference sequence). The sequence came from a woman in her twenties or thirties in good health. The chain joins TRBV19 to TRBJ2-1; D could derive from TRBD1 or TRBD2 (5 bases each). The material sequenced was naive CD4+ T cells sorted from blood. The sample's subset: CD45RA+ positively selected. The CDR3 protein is CASTERGHAYNEQFF. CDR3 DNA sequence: TGTGCCAGTACCGAACGGGGCCACGCCTACAATGAGCAGTTCTTC.